This entry concerns a single T cell receptor beta chain. V shed 11 bases and J 9 bases; nucleotides not matched to a gene: 14. Per germline, CDR1 MNHNS and CDR2 SASEGT. This CDR3 region has 14 residues. The data originate from a study of human T cells and chemical hapten exposure. Time point denoted: patch test 3, about 24 weeks after DPC sensitization. Treatment specified: therapeutic diphenylcyclopropenone sensitization with weekly scalp DPC. The library attached unique molecular identifiers to individual cDNA molecules. Using its own MiXCR run on the RACE reads, TCRdb lists one record per CDR3 protein. Among approximately 160,000 distinct CDR3 sequences listed, 25% to 35% were seen once.

The chain joins TRBV6-1 to TRBJ2-5; 11 bases align to TRBD1. Sequenced here: whole blood, sampled in connection with sensitization to the hapten diphenylcyclopropenone (DPC). This clonotype was sampled from a woman aged 18-29 years with alopecia areata. Some clones in this sample may be carry-over from other donors' samples. The DNA of the CDR3 is TGTGCCGGGGGACAGGGGGGGCAAGGAATGGCCCAGTACTTC. It specifies CAGGQGGQGMAQYF.